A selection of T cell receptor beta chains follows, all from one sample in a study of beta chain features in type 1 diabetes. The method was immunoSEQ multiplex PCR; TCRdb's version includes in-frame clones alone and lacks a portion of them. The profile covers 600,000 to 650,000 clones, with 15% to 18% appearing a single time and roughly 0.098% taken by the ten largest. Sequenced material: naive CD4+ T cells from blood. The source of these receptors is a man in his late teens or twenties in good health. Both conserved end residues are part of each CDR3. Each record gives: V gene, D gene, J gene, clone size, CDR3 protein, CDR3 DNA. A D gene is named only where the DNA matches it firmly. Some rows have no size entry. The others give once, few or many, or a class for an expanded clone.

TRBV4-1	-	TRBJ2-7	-	CASRPYQGLTYEQYF	TGCGCCAGCAGACCCTACCAGGGATTGACCTACGAGCAGTACTTC
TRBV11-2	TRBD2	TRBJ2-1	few	CASSLIVGGSSYNEQFF	TGTGCCAGCAGCTTAATTGTGGGGGGGAGCTCCTACAATGAGCAGTTCTTC
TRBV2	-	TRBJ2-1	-	CASSPRDEQFF	TGTGCCAGCAGTCCCCGGGATGAGCAGTTCTTC
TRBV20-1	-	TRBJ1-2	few	CSARMGYGYTF	TGCAGTGCTAGGATGGGGTATGGCTACACCTTC
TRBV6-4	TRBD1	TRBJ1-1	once	CASRADRGNTEAFF	TGTGCCAGCAGGGCAGACAGGGGTAACACTGAAGCTTTCTTT
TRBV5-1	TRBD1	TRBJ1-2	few	CASSRWGQGPLSYGYTF	TGCGCCAGCAGCAGGTGGGGACAGGGGCCCCTTAGCTATGGCTACACCTTC
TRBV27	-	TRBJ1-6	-	CASSPQPSSYNSPLHF	TGTGCCAGCAGTCCACAGCCGAGCTCCTATAATTCACCCCTCCACTTT
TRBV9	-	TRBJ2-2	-	CASSVVPRGGRNTGELFF	TGTGCCAGCAGCGTAGTCCCCCGGGGTGGCAGGAACACCGGGGAGCTGTTTTTT
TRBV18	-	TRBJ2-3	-	CASSPYDTQYF	TGTGCCAGCTCACCGTACGATACGCAGTATTTT
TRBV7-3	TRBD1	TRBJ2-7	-	CASSLGQGGSYEQYF	TGTGCCAGCAGCCTCGGACAGGGCGGCTCCTACGAGCAGTACTTC
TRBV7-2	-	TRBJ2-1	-	CASSLVARLYNEQFF	TGTGCCAGCAGCTTAGTGGCGAGACTCTACAATGAGCAGTTCTTC
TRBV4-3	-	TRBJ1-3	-	CASSQDRKSYSGNTIYF	TGCGCCAGCAGCCAAGATCGGAAGTCTTACTCTGGAAACACCATATATTTT
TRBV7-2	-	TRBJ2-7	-	CASSLMSSVYEQYF	TGTGCCAGCAGTTTAATGAGTAGCGTTTACGAGCAGTACTTC
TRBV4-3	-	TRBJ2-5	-	CASSQGRQETQYF	TGCGCCAGCAGCCAAGGACGGCAAGAGACCCAGTACTTC
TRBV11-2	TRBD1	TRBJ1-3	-	CASSLRQGGNTIYF	TGTGCCAGCAGCTTGAGACAGGGCGGAAACACCATATATTTT
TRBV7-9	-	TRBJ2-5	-	CASSLRTGSQETQYF	TGTGCCAGCAGCCTTCGGACGGGGTCCCAAGAGACCCAGTACTTC
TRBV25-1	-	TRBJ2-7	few	CASGQMDYYYEQYF	TGTGCCAGCGGGCAGATGGACTACTACTACGAGCAGTACTTC
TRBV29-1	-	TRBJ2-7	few	CSVTSSSEPFLQYF	TGCAGCGTAACAAGCTCCTCCGAGCCTTTCTTGCAGTACTTC
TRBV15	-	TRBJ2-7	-	CATSGKGVYEQYF	TGTGCCACCAGCGGCAAGGGAGTCTACGAGCAGTACTTC
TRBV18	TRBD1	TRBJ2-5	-	CASSSDRGETQYF	TGTGCCAGCTCATCGGACAGGGGGGAGACCCAGTACTTC
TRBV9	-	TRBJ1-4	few	CASSVAPGHLLPEKLFF	TGTGCCAGCAGCGTAGCTCCAGGACACCTGTTACCTGAAAAACTGTTTTTT
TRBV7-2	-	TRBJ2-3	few	CASSLAATDTQYF	TGTGCCAGCAGCTTAGCGGCCACGGATACGCAGTATTTT
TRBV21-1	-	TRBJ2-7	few	CASSERASGSPHEQYF	TGTGCCAGCAGCGAACGGGCTAGCGGGAGTCCCCACGAGCAGTACTTC
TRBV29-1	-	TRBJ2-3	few	CSVDFGRTDTQYF	TGCAGCGTTGACTTCGGACGCACAGATACGCAGTATTTT
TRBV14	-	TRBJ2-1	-	CASSQGNEQFF	TGTGCCAGCAGCCAAGGTAATGAGCAGTTCTTC
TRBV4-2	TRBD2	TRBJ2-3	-	CASSPLSGIETDTQYF	TGTGCCAGCAGCCCCCTTAGCGGGATCGAAACAGATACGCAGTATTTT
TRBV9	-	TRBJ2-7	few	CASSARSVGLEQYF	TGTGCCAGCAGCGCCCGATCGGTGGGGCTCGAGCAGTACTTC
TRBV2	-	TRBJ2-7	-	CASSGTGYEQYF	TGTGCCAGCAGTGGTACAGGGTACGAGCAGTACTTC
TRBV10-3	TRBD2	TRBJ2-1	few	CATSGGSIAGGPSHEQFF	TGTGCCACCTCAGGAGGATCGATAGCGGGGGGGCCGAGCCATGAGCAGTTCTTC
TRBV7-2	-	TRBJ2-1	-	CASSAGTTYNEQFF	TGTGCCAGCAGCGCGGGAACTACCTACAATGAGCAGTTCTTC
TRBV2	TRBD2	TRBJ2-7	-	CASSVTSGGTGEQYF	TGTGCCAGCAGTGTGACTAGCGGGGGAACCGGGGAGCAGTACTTC
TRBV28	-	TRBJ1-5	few	CASSLPPDQPQHF	TGTGCCAGCAGTTTACCGCCCGATCAGCCCCAGCATTTT
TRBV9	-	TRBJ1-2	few	CASSDGRDYGYTF	TGTGCCAGCAGTGACGGAAGGGACTATGGCTACACCTTC
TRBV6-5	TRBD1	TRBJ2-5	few	CASSYTDRPGETQYF	TGTGCCAGCAGTTATACGGACAGGCCAGGAGAGACCCAGTACTTC
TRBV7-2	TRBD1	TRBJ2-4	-	CASSSRQGGDIQYF	TGTGCCAGCAGCTCCAGACAGGGTGGGGACATTCAGTACTTC
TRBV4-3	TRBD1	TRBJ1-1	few	CASSQDRGRITEAFF	TGCGCCAGCAGCCAAGACAGGGGGAGAATCACTGAAGCTTTCTTT
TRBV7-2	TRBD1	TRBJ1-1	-	CASSLVGQGNTEAFF	TGTGCCAGCAGCTTAGTTGGACAGGGGAACACTGAAGCTTTCTTT
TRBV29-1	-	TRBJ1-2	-	CSVPHGGEGYGYTF	TGCAGCGTCCCCCACGGGGGGGAGGGCTATGGCTACACCTTC
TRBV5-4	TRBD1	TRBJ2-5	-	CASSWTGVGVETQYF	TGTGCCAGCAGCTGGACAGGGGTGGGGGTTGAGACCCAGTACTTC
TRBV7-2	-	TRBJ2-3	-	CASSSRGARTDTQYF	TGTGCCAGCAGCTCCCGAGGGGCGCGCACAGATACGCAGTATTTT
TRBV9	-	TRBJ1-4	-	CASSVDPLVGGEKLFF	TGTGCCAGCAGCGTAGATCCGCTGGTGGGGGGTGAAAAACTGTTTTTT
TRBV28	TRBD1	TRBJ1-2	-	CASSLTRTGINYGYTF	TGTGCCAGCAGTTTAACACGGACAGGAATTAACTATGGCTACACCTTC
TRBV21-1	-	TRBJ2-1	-	CASSKGDGGYNEQFF	TGTGCCAGCAGCAAAGGGGACGGGGGGTACAATGAGCAGTTCTTC
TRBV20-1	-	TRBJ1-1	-	CYPFMNTEAFF	TGCTATCCTTTTATGAACACTGAAGCTTTCTTT
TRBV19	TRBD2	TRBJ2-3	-	CASRKLAGGPDTQYF	TGTGCCAGTAGGAAACTAGCGGGAGGGCCAGATACGCAGTATTTT